This is a list of T cell receptor beta chains from one sample in a study of beta chain features in type 1 diabetes. This table comes from immunoSEQ multiplex PCR, and its TCRdb copy is limited to in-frame clones, with some not included. The sample has 860,000 or so clones; 17% are singletons. The sample consisted of naive CD4+ T cells from blood. Every receptor here comes from a woman aged 18-29 years in good health. The conserved cysteine and the conserved F or W are not part of the CDR3 here. Each record gives: CDR3 length, D gene, V gene, clone size, CDR3 protein. The D gene is left open where the match is weak. Clone size is shown for a subset of rows, as once, few, many or a class of expanded clone.

length: 12; D: -; V: TRBV27; size: -; CDR3: ASSYQQGTYEQY
length: 12; D: -; V: TRBV10-3; size: few; CDR3: AISEWEIAHEQY
length: 11; D: -; V: TRBV7-2; size: few; CDR3: ASSLVWSYEQY
length: 11; D: -; V: TRBV23-1; size: -; CDR3: ASSQSLRGELF
length: 16; D: TRBD2; V: TRBV19; size: -; CDR3: ASSRTLSGSRGSYEQY
length: 12; D: -; V: TRBV7-2; size: few; CDR3: ASSLDGRSNEQF
length: 14; D: TRBD2; V: TRBV18; size: -; CDR3: ASSPVSGSHTGELF
length: 14; D: -; V: TRBV4-2; size: few; CDR3: ASSQMTMADTGELF
length: 11; D: -; V: TRBV18; size: few; CDR3: ASSPRDTGELF
length: 13; D: -; V: TRBV27; size: few; CDR3: ASSPLGTAKNIQY
length: 12; D: TRBD2; V: TRBV9; size: -; CDR3: ASSVVGEGYEQY
length: 11; D: TRBD1; V: TRBV29-1; size: -; CDR3: SVGDSYDYGYT
length: 13; D: -; V: TRBV7-2; size: -; CDR3: ASSLVGGRYTEAF
length: 11; D: -; V: TRBV4-2; size: few; CDR3: ASSQDRGTEAF
length: 11; D: -; V: TRBV18; size: -; CDR3: ASSPPVRDGYT
length: 13; D: -; V: TRBV9; size: -; CDR3: ASSVASWSTGELF
length: 11; D: TRBD2; V: TRBV7-2; size: -; CDR3: ASSFAGDETQY
length: 13; D: -; V: TRBV19; size: few; CDR3: ASSIVGGITGELF
length: 11; D: -; V: TRBV18; size: few; CDR3: ASSPSRYNEQF
length: 13; D: -; V: TRBV6-6; size: -; CDR3: ASKSIGTFGTEAF
length: 12; D: TRBD2; V: TRBV29-1; size: few; CDR3: SLLASGSTDTQY
length: 12; D: TRBD1; V: TRBV28; size: -; CDR3: ASRVGTGDQPQH
length: 13; D: TRBD2; V: TRBV15; size: -; CDR3: ATSRPSGTYNEQF
length: 14; D: TRBD2; V: TRBV10-3; size: -; CDR3: AISVGLAGVFNEQF
length: 9; D: -; V: TRBV20-1; size: few; CDR3: SAWWNTEAF
length: 13; D: -; V: TRBV6-1; size: -; CDR3: ASNPGGSGYIEQY
length: 13; D: -; V: TRBV6-6; size: few; CDR3: ASSYVGGGGYEQY
length: 12; D: -; V: TRBV28; size: few; CDR3: ASSAAALGYGYT
length: 12; D: TRBD2; V: TRBV10-3; size: few; CDR3: AISGSGRPDTQY
length: 13; D: -; V: TRBV16; size: few; CDR3: ASSQSGASGNTIY
length: 11; D: -; V: TRBV6-6; size: -; CDR3: ASQSTAGNTIY
length: 13; D: -; V: TRBV7-8; size: few; CDR3: ASSLLPGSNQPQH
length: 14; D: -; V: TRBV27; size: -; CDR3: ASSSLPARSTDTQY
length: 12; D: -; V: TRBV6-6; size: -; CDR3: ASSYVSETYEQY
length: 13; D: TRBD2; V: TRBV5-1; size: -; CDR3: ASSQGLAGGTEQF
length: 10; D: -; V: TRBV18; size: few; CDR3: ASSSEHPEQY
length: 15; D: -; V: TRBV7-9; size: -; CDR3: ASSQTTQDRRGAEAF
length: 15; D: -; V: TRBV19; size: few; CDR3: ASHPAGAGNSNQPQH
length: 13; D: -; V: TRBV5-6; size: few; CDR3: ASSRTGGEGYGYT
length: 10; D: -; V: TRBV25-1; size: few; CDR3: ASGRVAEKQY
length: 13; D: -; V: TRBV19; size: -; CDR3: ASVSGSSGANVLT
length: 14; D: TRBD1; V: TRBV9; size: -; CDR3: ASSPDPGDRSYEQY
length: 11; D: -; V: TRBV28; size: -; CDR3: ASSTGTHAKQY
length: 13; D: TRBD1; V: TRBV10-3; size: -; CDR3: AISSGTGGTGELF
length: 12; D: TRBD2; V: TRBV28; size: few; CDR3: ASTIAGGLNEQF
length: 14; D: -; V: TRBV4-3; size: few; CDR3: ASSQDKRLSRNEQY
length: 13; D: TRBD1; V: TRBV5-1; size: few; CDR3: ASSLAGTGLHTQY
length: 13; D: -; V: TRBV18; size: -; CDR3: ASSARDTLTDTQY
length: 13; D: -; V: TRBV5-4; size: -; CDR3: ASSFSQRNTGELF
length: 13; D: -; V: TRBV5-1; size: few; CDR3: ASSLGSRRLDGYT
length: 11; D: -; V: TRBV7-9; size: -; CDR3: ASSFHFDYGYT
length: 14; D: TRBD2; V: TRBV18; size: few; CDR3: ASSPHSGSSYNEQF
length: 13; D: TRBD1; V: TRBV5-1; size: few; CDR3: ASSLDRGLPYEQY
length: 15; D: -; V: TRBV4-3; size: few; CDR3: ASSQDRHSLTTDTQY
length: 9; D: -; V: TRBV6-5; size: -; CDR3: ASGTTYGYT
length: 13; D: TRBD2; V: TRBV19; size: few; CDR3: ASSGTSSFWREQF
length: 14; D: -; V: TRBV18; size: few; CDR3: ASSLGTPGLGTEAF
length: 15; D: TRBD2; V: TRBV11-2; size: -; CDR3: ASSPISGTSGRSEQY